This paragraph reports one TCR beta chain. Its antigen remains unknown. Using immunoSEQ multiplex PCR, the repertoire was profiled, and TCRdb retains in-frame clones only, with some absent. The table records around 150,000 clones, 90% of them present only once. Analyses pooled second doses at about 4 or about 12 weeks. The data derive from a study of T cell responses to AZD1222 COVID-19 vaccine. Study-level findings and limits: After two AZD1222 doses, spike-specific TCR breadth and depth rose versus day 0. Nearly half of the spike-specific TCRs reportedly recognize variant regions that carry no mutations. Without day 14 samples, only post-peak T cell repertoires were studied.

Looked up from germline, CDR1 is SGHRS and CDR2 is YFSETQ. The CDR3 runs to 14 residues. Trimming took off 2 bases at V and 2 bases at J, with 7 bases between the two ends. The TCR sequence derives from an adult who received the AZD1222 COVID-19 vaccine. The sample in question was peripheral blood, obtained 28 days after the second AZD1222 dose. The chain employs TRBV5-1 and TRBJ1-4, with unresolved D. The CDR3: CASSFTGTNEKLFF. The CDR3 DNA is TGCGCCAGCAGCTTCACGGGGACTAATGAAAAACTGTTTTTT.